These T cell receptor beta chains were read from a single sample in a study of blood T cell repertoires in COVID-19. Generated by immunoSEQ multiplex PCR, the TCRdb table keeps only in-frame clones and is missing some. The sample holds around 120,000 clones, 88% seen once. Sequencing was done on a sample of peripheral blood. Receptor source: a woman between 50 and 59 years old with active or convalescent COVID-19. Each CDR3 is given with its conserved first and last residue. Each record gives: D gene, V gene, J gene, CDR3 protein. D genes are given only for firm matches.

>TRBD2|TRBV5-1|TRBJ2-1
CASSSSGTRYNEQFF
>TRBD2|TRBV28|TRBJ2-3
CASTPLVGGRADTQYF
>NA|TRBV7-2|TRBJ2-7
CASSLDRERAQYF
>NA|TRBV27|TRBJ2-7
CASSDPLIGGEQYF
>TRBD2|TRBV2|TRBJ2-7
CASSDWGSGYSYEQYF
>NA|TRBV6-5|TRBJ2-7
CASSYRNYYSYEQYF
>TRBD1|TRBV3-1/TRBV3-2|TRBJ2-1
CASSPRDSYSYNEQFF
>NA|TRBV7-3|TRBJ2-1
CASSLGGTVNEQFF
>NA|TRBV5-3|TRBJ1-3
CARSLALEGCGNTIYF
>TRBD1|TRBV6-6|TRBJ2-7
CASTPVDRDYEQYF
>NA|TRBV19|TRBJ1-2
CASSAPRGAYGYTF
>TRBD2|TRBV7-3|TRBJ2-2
CASSPVGGLAYGELFF
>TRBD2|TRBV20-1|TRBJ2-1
CSASLSGSNEQFF
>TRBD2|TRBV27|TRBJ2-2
CASSLFPPLSGRAAGELFF
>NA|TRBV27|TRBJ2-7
CASAQFPEGEQYF
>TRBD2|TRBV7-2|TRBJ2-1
CASSLGLLALAPGGYEQFF
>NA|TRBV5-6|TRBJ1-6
CASSLGSGVASPLHF
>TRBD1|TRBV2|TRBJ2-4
CASSEAGTGVAKNIQYF
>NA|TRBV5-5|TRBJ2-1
CASSLTLNEQFF
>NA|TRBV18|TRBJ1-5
CASSPPGGQPQHF
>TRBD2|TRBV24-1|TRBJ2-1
CATSDVRLAGGNEQFF
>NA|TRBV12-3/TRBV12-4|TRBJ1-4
CASSFFDEKLFF
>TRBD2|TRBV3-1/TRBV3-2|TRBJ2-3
CASSQDGGSGRAKDTQYF
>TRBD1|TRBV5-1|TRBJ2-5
CASSAGQVVKQETQYF